This entry is about one T cell receptor beta chain. This clone is medium-sized (0.01 to 0.1%) on the basis of its frequency; no count is available. Its specific antigen is unknown. Library method: the immunoSEQ multiplex PCR assay. For the multiplex PCR, a mixture combining 60 forward primers for TCR Vbeta segments and 13 reverse primers for TCR Jbeta segments was used. A multiplex PCR assay on genomic DNA amplified the CDR3 region of rearranged TCR beta genes. Amplified TCR beta libraries were sequenced as 87-base-pair reads on the Illumina HiSeq System. Processing in the source paper ran as follows. In a later analysis, tens of millions of unique TCR beta chains were counted across the roughly 670 repertoires, and roughly 9.9 million of these chains were shared by at least two donors. Raw reads were error-corrected and collapsed into unique sequences with a nearest-neighbor algorithm that merged closely related sequences to remove PCR and sequencing errors. CDR3 sequences were aligned to IMGT reference sequences to assign V, D and J gene segments. Each retained sequence needed at least a six-nucleotide match to both a V gene segment and a J gene segment. Rearrangements were classified as productive when the CDR3 lacked stop codons and remained in frame with V and J, and all other rearrangements were classified as non-productive. CDR3 was defined according to IMGT convention as the region running from the second conserved V-encoded cysteine to the conserved J-encoded phenylalanine. Sequences without an unambiguous match to a single V gene segment were excluded from the earlier analysis of about 640 of the donors. An earlier analysis of 500 to 700 of the donors classified V segments as functional when productive rearrangements were above 56.7% and as segregating when the standard deviation between donors was above 5%. A statistical classification framework was built for diagnosing cytomegalovirus status from the catalog of TCR beta chain sequences. In a later analysis, TCR nucleotide sequences were compared against IMGT/GENE-DB human TR gene sequences so that V and J genes could be assigned. In a later analysis, CDR3 sequences and most-parsimonious VDJ recombination scenarios were assigned using the TCRdist pipeline. In a later analysis, each TCR beta chain was defined by its CDR3 amino acid sequence together with its V-gene family, and reads without a unique V-gene family were excluded. In a later analysis, a few hundred highly shared, low-generation-probability nucleotide sequences were removed to address suspected cross-contamination and a sequencing artifact. A later analysis calculated a clonal expansion index for each public chain from normalized within-repertoire ranks of inferred template counts. A later analysis computed generation probabilities with a VDJ recombination model fitted to out-of-frame rearrangements, and checked the results against IGoR. In a later analysis, hypergeometric tests were used to score TCR-TCR, TCR-HLA and TCR-CMV co-occurrence, with a repertoire-size bias correction applied to TCR pairs. In a later analysis, false discovery rates were estimated by permuting HLA or CMV assignments 20 times. A later analysis grouped co-occurring TCRs with DBSCAN, adding TCRdist sequence similarity when clustering within HLA-allele-positive subsets. Repertoires with fewer than 30,000 or more than 120,000 public chains were left out of co-occurrence clustering, as were about 5 repertoires with anomalous nucleotide sharing. TCRdb stores this immuneACCESS table with in-frame sequences only. Part of the clones is absent; in the studies checked, under half of the shortfall reflects unresolved V genes, and no reason is known for the rest. That table gives V, J and clone size, and the DNA gave D and trimming. The table for this sample records 91,000 or so clones. The ten largest clones represent 3% to 4% of the sample.

The entry originates in a study of cytomegalovirus exposure and HLA in healthy donors (dated by TCRdb to about 2017). The study in broad terms: According to an earlier analysis of 587 of the donors, 150 million to 200 million T cells yielded approximately 120 million unique TCR beta sequences and 276 Gb of sequence data. Approximately 300 gigabases of sequencing data and around 80 million unique TCR sequences made up an early release that covered some 640 HLA-typed donors. Among the roughly 400 genotyped donors, 75% to 90% belonged to the genetic ancestry cluster associated with self-reported Caucasian donors. The study was designed to test whether signatures of past pathogen exposure could be identified by cataloging public T cell receptors. The study profiled the T cell repertoires of under 700 subjects by immunosequencing and related them to cytomegalovirus serostatus. In addition to the first cohort of 650 to 800 subjects, a separate validation cohort of approximately 110 different subjects was used. To predict cytomegalovirus infection status, the study combined high-throughput TCR immunosequencing, statistical association of individual TCRs with disease status, and machine learning. A later analysis re-examined previously published TCR beta repertoires from 610 or so donors and added high-resolution HLA genotyping to investigate patterns of TCR occurrence. In the later analysis, no new phenotypic data were used to find candidate immune exposures; instead, reliance was placed on TCR beta sequences and their occurrence across donors. An earlier analysis of 587 of the donors applied high-throughput TCR beta sequencing to assess whether each TCR beta V gene segment acted as functional or pseudogenic. Donor age, sex, ethnicity and CMV serostatus were compiled together with the repertoire data. A later genetic analysis took genome-wide SNP genotypes for about 60% of the roughly 670 donors and used that subset as a discovery cohort. Every repertoire in the discovery cohort had been generated on one and the same sequencing platform. HLA typing included class I and class II loci at four-digit resolution. Typing coverage differed by locus: A, B, C, DRB1 and DQB1 were typed in roughly 629-630 donors, DQA1 in 500 to 550, DPA1 in around 600, and DPB1 in just under 480. Roughly 5 DR-DQ haplotypes were handled as single units for association and clustering, since linkage in the cohort was strong. Across 300 to 400 genotyped donors of the cohort, an average of approximately 220,000 unique TCR beta nucleotide sequences per donor were sequenced, and roughly 20% of those sequences were non-productive. On the study overall, not on this receptor specifically: In the study, 150 to 200 TCR beta chains were listed as associated with cytomegalovirus. A few of the identified cytomegalovirus-associated TCR beta chains were confirmed in vitro to be specific for cytomegalovirus antigens. Because counts were too low, roughly 17 rarely observed V segments, including chromosome 9 orphons, were left out of the earlier analysis of several hundred of the donors. Specific HLA alleles were associated with 15,000 to 20,000 TCR beta sequences at a false discovery rate of 0.05 in a later analysis. Immune exposure information for the cohort was limited to CMV serostatus. A cluster of highly shared sequence variants was judged likely to be a technical artifact of the sequencing pipeline. Some IMGT-functional V segments, including TRBV6-2 and TRBV6-3, could not be distinguished by the 87-base-pair reads and were therefore excluded. A later analysis found that most CMV-associated TCR beta chains appeared HLA-restricted, with HLA associations seemingly driven largely by CMV exposure. In a later analysis, HLA-associated TCR beta chains showed more clonal expansion and lower generation probabilities than non-associated chains that were equally common. A further reported finding was that TCR beta sequences accurately predicted the HLA-A and HLA-B alleles for most subjects in the first cohort. An association between a missense DCLRE1C variant and V-gene and J-gene trimming of TCR beta chains was found in a later genetic analysis and replicated in an independent cohort. This cohort had only TCR beta chains sequenced, and the lack of alpha or paired-chain data limited which features could be detected. While some public TCRs were present in many individuals, most TCR sequences turned up only very rarely across donors. Sequencing depth was assumed to be roughly uniform across donors in the presence/absence analyses, though that assumption may not hold. Linkage disequilibrium might explain the correlated functional status among segregating V segments, but an unknown experimental factor could not be excluded. It was suggested by the authors that the approach could potentially be generalized to other disease states and immunological phenotypes. Broadly in line with IMGT annotations, most TCR beta V segments showed up in productive rearrangements about 87% or about 30% of the time in an earlier analysis of some 590 of the donors. In both the original and validation cohorts, the classifier was reported to diagnose cytomegalovirus status with high specificity and sensitivity. Because HLA typing was unavailable for some donors at each locus, only the typed subset was used in association tests. In a later analysis, the rate of TCR association differed among HLA loci, with DRB1 alleles having the most associated TCRs and HLA-C alleles having the fewest. A later genetic analysis reported fewer N-insertions in productive TCRs among donors in an Asian-associated ancestry cluster than the roughly 620-donor mean. A later analysis reported that several top co-occurrence clusters appeared linked to parvovirus B19, influenza, CMV and Epstein-Barr virus. When HLA alleles, especially DR and DQ, strongly co-occurred, TCR associations were difficult to assign to individual alleles.

Reading the germline V gene gives CDR1 MNHNS and CDR2 SASEGT. Including the terminal cysteine and phenylalanine, the CDR3 comprises 15 residues. Kept here is only the CDR3 DNA, which spans 45 bases and is read in frame from base 1. V and J lose 2 bases and 0 bases, and a span of 9 bases separates them. In total, roughly 710 healthy bone marrow donors made up the cohort. All cohort members were sampled while nominally healthy, although unrecorded immune exposures were likely present. The donor tested CMV seronegative and was one of the 352 seronegative cohort members. Each donor provided a peripheral blood sample, and peripheral blood mononuclear cells were used for TCR beta sequencing. The Qiagen DNeasy Blood Extraction Kit was used to extract genomic DNA from the blood cell samples.

The specimen sequenced was PBMCs. The clonotype originates from a woman aged 30 to 39 in good health and CMV-seronegative. The chain employs TRBV6-1 and TRBJ2-3; TRBD2 is possibly the D segment (6 matching bases). The CDR3 loop reads CASSEIAGSTDTQYF. The nucleotide sequence reads as follows: TGTGCCAGCAGTGAAATCGCGGGAAGCACAGATACGCAGTATTTT.